This passage covers 4 T cell receptor beta chains from one sample sequenced in a study of blood T cell repertoires in COVID-19. The table came from immunoSEQ multiplex PCR; TCRdb's copy has only in-frame clones and leaves some out. Here the sample spans fewer than 300,000 clones, approximately 90% being singletons. Sequencing was performed on PBMCs or T cells enriched from blood (not recorded which). The receptors here all came from a woman in her twenties or thirties who had recovered from COVID-19.

The chain couples TRBV28 to TRBJ2-1, with D tentatively TRBD1 (6 bases). In germline, CDR1 is MDHEN, CDR2 SYDVKM. Trimming shortened V by 4 bases and J by 7 bases, and 17 bases separated the two germline ends. This CDR3 region has 15 residues. The CDR3 here is CASSYGQGIKNEQFF. Here the CDR3 DNA reads TGTGCCAGCAGTTACGGGCAGGGGATCAAAAATGAGCAGTTCTTC.

This chain links TRBV7-2 with TRBJ1-5; D call uncertain. Trimming cost V 0 bases and J 4 bases, with 10 bases left between them. The CDR3 extends over 15 amino acids. CDR1 is SGHTA and CDR2 is FQGNSA in the germline V gene. The CDR3 loop is CASSLALPGNQPQHF. The CDR3 nucleotides read TGTGCCAGCAGCTTAGCCCTCCCAGGAAATCAGCCCCAGCATTTT.

The J gene is TRBJ2-5, the V gene TRBV5-1; D perhaps matches TRBD1 (5 bases). Deletions cut 5 bases from V and 1 base from J, with 12 bases between. Germline CDR1 is SGHRS and CDR2 is YFSETQ. The CDR3 extends over 14 amino acids. This CDR3 is CASREQGFQETQYF. CDR3 coding DNA: TGCGCCAGCAGAGAGCAGGGTTTCCAAGAGACCCAGTACTTC.

A single count supports this clone. The chain's CDR3 is CSVVTQGSYNEQFF. CDR3 DNA: TGCAGCGTTGTTACGCAGGGCTCCTACAATGAGCAGTTCTTC. The chain carries TRBV29-1 and TRBJ2-1; D is perhaps TRBD1 (5 bases). V dropped 4 bases and J dropped 0 bases, with 10 bases sitting between them. The CDR3 is 14 amino acids. CDR1 and CDR2 (germline): SQVTM, ANQGSEA.